This T cell receptor (beta chain) was sequenced in a study of long-term antiretroviral therapy in people with HIV. Runs used v3.0 of the immunoSEQ assay and were done at survey level. Data came from immunoSEQ multiplex PCR; TCRdb stores just in-frame clones and leaves some out. The profile shows tens of thousands of clones, about 95% of them singletons. This CDR3 has 13 amino acids. The V gene lost 2 bases and the J gene lost 4 bases, with 11 bases spanning the gap. The V gene's germline CDR1 is GTSNPN and CDR2 SVGIG (reference sequence). V gene TRBV30 combines with J gene TRBJ1-1, with D possibly matching TRBD1 (6 bases). The TCR was taken from a woman aged 45-59 years with HIV. The starting material was unsorted PBMCs, obtained 3.7 years after starting antiretroviral therapy. The CDR3 DNA is TGTGCCTGGAGTCGGGGGGGCATCACTGAAGCTTTCTTT. It codes for CAWSRGGITEAFF.